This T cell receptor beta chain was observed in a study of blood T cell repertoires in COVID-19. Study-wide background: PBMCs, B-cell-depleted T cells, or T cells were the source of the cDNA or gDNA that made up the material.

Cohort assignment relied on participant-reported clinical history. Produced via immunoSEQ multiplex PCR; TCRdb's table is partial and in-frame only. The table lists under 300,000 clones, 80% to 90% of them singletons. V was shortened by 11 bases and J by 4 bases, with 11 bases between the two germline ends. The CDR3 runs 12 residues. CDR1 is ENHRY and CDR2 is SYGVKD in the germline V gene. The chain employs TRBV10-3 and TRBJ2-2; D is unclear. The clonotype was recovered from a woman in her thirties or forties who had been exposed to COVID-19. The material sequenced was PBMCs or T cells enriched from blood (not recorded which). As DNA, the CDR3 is TGTGCCGTCCGGTATGCCACCGGGGAGCTGTTTTTT. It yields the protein CAVRYATGELFF.